Presented here are 2 T cell receptor beta chains from one specimen sequenced in a study of T cells in tuberculosis. Here immunoSEQ multiplex PCR was the method, and the copy in TCRdb shows in-frame clones only, minus some. This sample has 25,000 to 35,000 clones, with 85% to 95% found just once. Sample: PBMCs. Receptor source: a donor aged 10-29 years with latent tuberculosis or without tuberculosis infection. Some clones in this sample may be carry-over from other donors' samples.

The rearrangement links TRBV5-1 to TRBJ1-5; tentatively, D is TRBD1 (5 bases). This CDR3 is built from 15 residues. V was clipped by 2 bases and J by 7 bases, with 16 bases between them. CDR1 is SGHRS and CDR2 is YFSETQ in the germline V gene. CDR3 coding DNA: TGCGCCAGCAGCTTATCGGGGGACGGGCAGCAGCCCCAGCATTTT. Translation gives CASSLSGDGQQPQHF.

CDR3 residues: CATSRADTGRRAFF. The DNA of the CDR3 is TGTGCCACCAGCAGAGCGGACACTGGCCGAAGGGCTTTCTTT. The chain links TRBV15 to TRBJ1-1; tentatively, D is TRBD1 (5 bases). Germline CDR1 is LNHNV and CDR2 is YYDKDF (reference sequence). The CDR3 is 14 amino acids. V gave up 1 base and J gave up 11 bases, with 17 bases separating them.